These 13 T cell receptor beta chains came from one sample sequenced in a study of shared clonotypes between healthy human individuals. Data came from immunoSEQ multiplex PCR; TCRdb stores just in-frame clones and leaves some out. The sample has 600,000 to 750,000 clones, about 78% seen once. Sequencing was carried out using memory CD4+ T cells sorted from blood. Indicated subset: CD45RA-negative fraction. These receptors came from a woman in her 30s in good health.

The chain is built from TRBV5-1 and TRBJ2-3, with 14 bases matching TRBD2. V trimming: 3 bases; J trimming: 8 bases; junction bases outside the gene matches: 2. The CDR3 is 14 amino acids. The germline V gene has CDR1 SGHRS and CDR2 YFSETQ. The CDR3 loop is CASSSGLAGATQYF. In DNA form, the CDR3 reads TGCGCCAGCAGCTCGGGACTAGCGGGAGCTACGCAGTATTTT.

The genes are TRBV18 and TRBJ1-3; no definite D call. The CDR3 has 15 residues. Germline-derived CDR1 and CDR2 are KGHSH and LQKENI. Deletions cut 2 bases from V and 0 bases from J, with 8 bases between. As DNA, the CDR3 is TGTGCCAGCTCACCAGATCTAAGCTCTGGAAACACCATATATTTT. The encoded protein is CASSPDLSSGNTIYF.

The V and J genes are TRBV2 and TRBJ2-3; no reliable D call. The CDR3 contains 16 residues. CDR1 and CDR2 (germline): SNHLY, FYNNEI. With 0 bases removed from V and 0 bases from J, the gap between germline ends came to 10 bases. As DNA, the CDR3 is TGTGCCAGCAGTGAAGCTAGGGCACAGAGCACAGATACGCAGTATTTT. The encoded protein is CASSEARAQSTDTQYF.

Concerning this clone: The same CDR3 is also encoded by other DNA sequences in this sample. DNA for the CDR3: TGCGCCAGCAGCTTGGAGGGGGCTGGAGATACGCAGTATTTT. As protein: CASSLEGAGDTQYF. This chain joins TRBV5-1 and TRBJ2-3, with TRBD1 matching over 7 bases. Germline V gene lookup returns CDR1 SGHRS and CDR2 YFSETQ. V was pared by 0 bases and J by 5 bases, with 3 bases of the junction left unmatched. This CDR3 comprises 14 residues.

J is TRBJ2-7 and V is TRBV13; TRBD2 matches 8 bases. This CDR3 has 15 amino acids. J was trimmed by 3 bases and V by 5 bases; bases with no gene match: 9. The germline CDR1 and CDR2 sequences are PRHDT and FYEKMQ (reference sequence). The CDR3 nucleotides read TGTGCCAGCAGCAAAAAGGCCGGGGGGGACTACGAGCAGTACTTC. Protein sequence: CASSKKAGGDYEQYF.

The rearrangement uses TRBV4-1 and TRBJ2-7, with D tentatively TRBD1 or TRBD2 (6 bases each). Looked up from germline, CDR1 is MGHRA and CDR2 is YSYEKL. CDR3 length equals 17 residues. Between the trimmed V and J ends, which lost 0 bases and 0 bases, there was a span of 15 bases. CDR3 coding DNA: TGCGCCAGCAGCCAAGATCGGGGGTGGGGGCTCTCCTACGAGCAGTACTTC. This sequence encodes CASSQDRGWGLSYEQYF.

This chain uses TRBV19 with TRBJ1-2; D gene uncertain. The CDR3 covers 12 residues. Germline-derived CDR1 and CDR2 are LNHDA and SQIVND (reference sequence). The germline V and J ends were trimmed by 5 bases and 2 bases, with 6 bases remaining between them. CDR3 protein: CASSPVNYGYTF. The CDR3 nucleotides read TGTGCCAGTAGTCCGGTGAACTATGGCTACACCTTC.

The genes are TRBV27 and TRBJ1-1; TRBD1 matches at 10 bases. V dropped 5 bases and J dropped 4; count of bases not matched to a gene: 7. The germline gives CDR1 MNHEY, CDR2 SMNVEV (reference sequence). The CDR3 has 15 amino acids. This CDR3 is CASSPIGTGATEAFF. The CDR3 DNA is TGTGCCAGCAGTCCAATCGGGACAGGGGCCACTGAAGCTTTCTTT.

This chain links TRBV7-9 with TRBJ2-7, with D perhaps assigned TRBD1 or TRBD2 (6 bases each). V lost 4 bases, J lost 1 base, and 14 bases lay in between. From germline, CDR1 is SEHNR and CDR2 FQNEAQ (reference sequence). This CDR3 has 15 residues. Written as DNA, the CDR3 is TGTGCCAGCAGCTCGGGTCGGGGGCGATCCTACGAGCAGTACTTC. The encoded protein is CASSSGRGRSYEQYF.

This clone showed up just a few times. This chain connects TRBV5-1 to TRBJ1-1; 7 bases align to TRBD1. This CDR3 contains 16 residues. The ends lost 4 bases at V and 1 base at J; junction bases unmatched: 10. The germline CDR1 and CDR2 sequences are SGHRS and YFSETQ. CDR3 bases: TGCGCCAGCAGCCTTTATACCGGGACAGAGAACACTGAAGCTTTCTTT. Translation: CASSLYTGTENTEAFF.

The chain recombines TRBV7-9 with TRBJ1-1; possibly TRBD1 for D (5 bases). Trimming pared 5 bases from V and 4 bases from J, leaving 20 bases between. The germline CDR1 and CDR2 sequences are SEHNR and FQNEAQ (reference sequence). This CDR3 comprises 16 residues. CDR3 in DNA: TGTGCCAGCAGCCATAGCGGGGCCGCCCGTGGCACTGAAGCTTTCTTT. It is translated as CASSHSGAARGTEAFF.

The CDR3 loop is CASKDRTSSYEQYF. The DNA for the CDR3 is TGTGCCAGCAAGGACAGGACCAGCTCCTACGAGCAGTACTTC. The chain uses TRBV2 and TRBJ2-7; the match to TRBD1 covers 7 bases. CDR3 size: 14 residues. V lost 7 bases and J lost 0; bases outside the gene matches: 6. CDR1 is SNHLY and CDR2 is FYNNEI in the germline V gene.

The J gene is TRBJ1-2, the V gene TRBV28; 7 nucleotides line up with TRBD1. This CDR3 comprises 15 residues. Germline CDR1 is MDHEN and CDR2 is SYDVKM. Unmatched junction bases numbered 11, after V lost 2 bases and J lost 8 bases. The CDR3 reads CASSLPPRGFQGYTF. In DNA form, the CDR3 reads TGTGCCAGCAGTTTACCCCCCAGGGGGTTTCAGGGCTACACCTTC.